The 15 T cell receptor beta chains in this list originate from one sample, sequenced in a study of naive CD8 T cells in extremely preterm neonates. Sequenced by immunoSEQ multiplex PCR; TCRdb stores in-frame clones only, minus some. Found here are thousands of clones, about 98% of them singletons; the top ten hold approximately 0.36%. Without labor or membrane rupture, elective cesareans at roughly 37-42 weeks supplied term cord blood. The specimen sequenced was naive CD8+ T cells from cord blood. The source of these receptors is a newborn in good health.

The rearrangement uses TRBV4-3 and TRBJ2-7; 10 bases are a match to TRBD1. This CDR3 region has 15 residues. V lost 4 bases, J lost 0 bases, and 3 bases stayed unmatched. Germline loops: CDR1 LGHNA, CDR2 YSLEER. The CDR3 DNA reads as TGCGCCAGCAGCCCGGGACAGGGGAGCTCCTACGAGCAGTACTTC. Protein sequence: CASSPGQGSSYEQYF.

This clone showed up just once. The chain carries TRBV6-5 and TRBJ2-2, with D possibly TRBD1 on 5 matching bases. Germline V CDR1 and CDR2: MNHEY, SVGAGI. Trimming cost V 2 bases and J 3 bases, with 10 bases left between them. This CDR3 comprises 15 residues. CDR3 in amino acids: CASSYVGPHTGELFF. The CDR3 nucleotides read TGTGCCAGCAGTTACGTGGGGCCCCACACCGGGGAGCTGTTTTTT.

The gene calls are TRBV4-2 and TRBJ2-1, with 15 bases lining up with TRBD2. The CDR3 has 15 amino acids. Looked up from germline, CDR1 is LGHNA and CDR2 is YNFKEQ. With V trimmed by 4 bases and J by 6 bases, 1 base remained unmatched. CDR3 residues: CASSRTSGGANEQFF. For the CDR3, the DNA is TGTGCCAGCAGCCGGACTAGCGGGGGGGCCAATGAGCAGTTCTTC.

The V call is TRBV11-2, the J call TRBJ2-7, with 8 bases matching TRBD1. The CDR3 spans 14 residues. Germline V gene sequence: CDR1 SGHAT, CDR2 FQNNGV. The ends lost 0 bases at V and 5 bases at J; junction bases unmatched: 3. The chain's CDR3 is CASSLEGQGDEQYF. CDR3 coding DNA: TGTGCCAGCAGCTTAGAAGGACAGGGAGACGAGCAGTACTTC.

The table lists this clone with a few counts. V usage is TRBV5-1 and J usage is TRBJ1-1; 8 positions match TRBD1. Per germline, CDR1 SGHRS and CDR2 YFSETQ. The CDR3 sequence is 15 residues long. Trimming cost V 2 bases and J 5 bases; bases outside gene matches: 8. This CDR3 reads CASSFGNRGETEAFF. In DNA form, the CDR3 reads TGCGCCAGCAGCTTCGGTAACAGGGGGGAGACTGAAGCTTTCTTT.

V and J are TRBV4-1 and TRBJ1-1; no clear D gene. The CDR3 runs 12 residues. Per the germline V gene, CDR1 is MGHRA and CDR2 is YSYEKL. V shed 4 bases and J shed 4 bases, with 7 bases lying between them. The CDR3 sequence: CASSRTGTEAFF. CDR3 coding DNA: TGCGCCAGCAGCCGTACGGGCACTGAAGCTTTCTTT.

This chain links TRBV7-9 with TRBJ1-2, with a weak D call TRBD1 (5 bases). V lost 1 base to trimming and J lost 7 bases, with 16 bases between them. Germline CDR1 SEHNR, CDR2 FQNEAQ (reference sequence). The CDR3 is made up of 15 amino acids. In DNA form, the CDR3 reads TGTGCCAGCAGCTTAGATGGCAGGGCCCAAGGTGGCTACACCTTC. Encoded protein: CASSLDGRAQGGYTF.

The chain carries TRBV7-3 and TRBJ2-3; TRBD1 might be the D (6 bases). Between the trimmed V and J ends, which lost 6 bases and 2 bases, there was a span of 24 bases. The CDR3 covers 18 residues. Per germline, CDR1 SGHTA and CDR2 FQGTGA. The DNA for the CDR3 is TGTGCCAGCAGTGCCACCGTTGACAGACAGGCGAACACAGATACGCAGTATTTT. Translated: CASSATVDRQANTDTQYF.

The V gene is TRBV7-2, the J gene TRBJ2-3; D perhaps matches TRBD2 (6 bases). Trimming left V 0 bases short and J 3 bases short, with 19 bases between. The CDR3 is 18 residues long. The germline V gene encodes CDR1 SGHTA and CDR2 FQGNSA. The CDR3 DNA sequence: TGTGCCAGCAGCTTAGCAGACGGGCAGGGAGGTAGGACAGATACGCAGTATTTT. Translating it yields CASSLADGQGGRTDTQYF.

The rearrangement joins TRBV9 to TRBJ2-7, with 9 positions matching TRBD1. The V and J ends lost 4 bases and 4 bases, in that order; junction bases with no gene match: 9. This CDR3 region has 15 residues. Germline loops: CDR1 SGDLS, CDR2 YYNGEE. The CDR3 DNA reads TGTGCCAGCAGCCCCCCCGGGACAGGGCAATACGAGCAGTACTTC. Protein product: CASSPPGTGQYEQYF.

The genes are TRBV9 and TRBJ2-1, with a weak D call TRBD1 (6 bases). CDR3 length equals 15 residues. The V end lost 0 bases, the J end lost 0 bases, and 7 bases lay between the germline ends. Germline-derived CDR1 and CDR2 are SGDLS and YYNGEE. The CDR3 protein is CASSVEGGSYNEQFF. CDR3 DNA sequence: TGTGCCAGCAGCGTAGAAGGGGGCTCCTACAATGAGCAGTTCTTC.

This clone is a singleton in its sample. The chain links TRBV7-8 to TRBJ1-1; maybe TRBD1 (5 bases). This CDR3 is 17 amino acids long. CDR1 SGHVS and CDR2 FQNEAQ come from the germline V gene. The V end lost 0 bases, the J end lost 0 bases, and 14 bases lay between the germline ends. CDR3 nucleotides: TGTGCCAGCAGCTTAGCAGGCAGGGTAGGGGTGAACACTGAAGCTTTCTTT. This gives the protein CASSLAGRVGVNTEAFF. Full variable domain (rest looked up from reference TRBV7-8 and TRBJ1-1): GAGVSQSPRYKVAKRGQDVALRCDPISGHVSLFWYQQALGQGPEFLTYFQNEAQLDKSGLPSDRFFAERPEGSVSTLKIQRTQQEDSAVYLCASSLAGRVGVNTEAFFGQGTRLTVV.

The rearrangement uses TRBV7-6 and TRBJ2-2, with 7 bases aligning to TRBD2. The junction had 4 bases not matched to a gene; V was cut back by 5 bases and J by 4 bases. Germline V gene sequence: CDR1 SGHVS, CDR2 FNYEAQ. The CDR3 covers 14 residues. Here the CDR3 reads CASSPSGGTGELFF. CDR3 bases: TGTGCCAGCAGCCCGTCGGGGGGCACCGGGGAGCTGTTTTTT.

The V gene is TRBV30, the J gene TRBJ1-1, with a tentative D call TRBD1 (5 bases). Germline values: CDR1 GTSNPN, CDR2 SVGIG (reference sequence). V lost 3 bases and J 5 bases, leaving 16 bases between the germline ends. There are 14 residues in the CDR3. CDR3 protein: CAWRNQGPRTEAFF. The CDR3 DNA reads as TGTGCCTGGAGGAACCAGGGTCCGCGGACTGAAGCTTTCTTT.

This chain uses TRBV28 with TRBJ1-2, with 9 bases fitting TRBD1. The CDR3 runs 14 residues. CDR1 is MDHEN, CDR2 SYDVKM, per germline. With 5 bases clipped from V and 6 bases from J, the junction kept 7 bases outside the gene matches. CDR3 protein: CASSLTGGVDGYTF. In nucleotides, the CDR3 is TGTGCCAGCAGTCTGACAGGGGGGGTGGATGGCTACACCTTC.